The entry that follows covers one T cell receptor beta chain sequence. The sample comes from a study of blood T cell repertoires in COVID-19. With V trimmed by 3 bases and J by 4 bases, 3 bases remained unmatched. The CDR3 contains 13 residues. CDR1 is SGDLS, CDR2 YYNGEE, per germline. In the original analysis: Estimation of nucleated cell counts relied on the amplification of reference gene primers. Repertoires were generated with immunoSEQ multiplex PCR, while TCRdb's copy carries only in-frame clones and drops some. That table gives V, J and clone size, and the DNA gave D and trimming. The sample comprises 300,000 or so clones, approximately 84% of which are singletons, and about 0.93% rests with the top ten. Participants came from around 25 US areas, aged roughly 18 to 95 years. The study counted Cohort 3 donors as recovered given two negative PCRs, clearance, or symptom resolution.

The V call is TRBV9, the J call TRBJ1-2; 7 bases fit TRBD1. The sample comprised PBMCs or T cells enriched from blood (not recorded which). This sequence originates from a young woman who had recovered from COVID-19. The CDR3 region is CASSDRGGYGYTF. For the CDR3, the DNA is TGTGCCAGCAGCGACAGGGGTGGCTATGGCTACACCTTC. Looking up the rest from reference TRBV9 and TRBJ1-2 gives the full variable domain: DSGVTQTPKHLITATGQRVTLRCSPRSGDLSVYWYQQSLDQGLQFLIQYYNGEERAKGNILERFSAQQFPDLHSELNLSSLELGDSALYFCASSDRGGYGYTFGSGTRLTVV.